This TCR beta chain was observed in a study of control samples from healthy donors and cancer patients. Germline assignment: CDR1 SGHDT and CDR2 YYEEEE. V dropped 4 bases and J dropped 8 bases, with 18 bases sitting between them. CDR3 length: 14 residues. Assay: immunoSEQ multiplex PCR; the TCRdb copy retains only in-frame clones and omits some. The sample holds 150,000 or so clones, about 87% seen once. The rearrangement uses TRBV5-6 and TRBJ1-2; D gene uncertain. The sequenced material came from blood. The sequence came from a man aged 30 to 45 in good health. CDR3 protein: CASSREGGRGGYTF. The CDR3 DNA reads TGTGCCAGCAGCCGGGAGGGTGGGAGAGGCGGCTACACCTTC.